This T cell receptor (beta chain) derives from a study of cytomegalovirus exposure and HLA in healthy donors. The germline V gene encodes CDR1 MNHEY and CDR2 SVGAGI. The V end lost 1 base, the J end lost 3 bases, and 12 bases lay between the germline ends. The CDR3 runs to 15 residues. The PCR used 60 Vbeta and 13 Jbeta primers. The method was immunoSEQ multiplex PCR; TCRdb's version includes in-frame clones alone and lacks a portion of them. The table lists some 120,000 clones, about four fifths of them singletons. The rearrangement links TRBV6-5 to TRBJ1-2; the D gene is possibly TRBD1 (5 bases). The clonotype comes from a woman aged 50 to 65 in good health and CMV-seropositive. What was sequenced was PBMCs. CDR3 protein: CASSYFKGYDYGYTF. As DNA, the CDR3 is TGTGCCAGCAGTTACTTTAAGGGGTATGACTATGGCTACACCTTC.